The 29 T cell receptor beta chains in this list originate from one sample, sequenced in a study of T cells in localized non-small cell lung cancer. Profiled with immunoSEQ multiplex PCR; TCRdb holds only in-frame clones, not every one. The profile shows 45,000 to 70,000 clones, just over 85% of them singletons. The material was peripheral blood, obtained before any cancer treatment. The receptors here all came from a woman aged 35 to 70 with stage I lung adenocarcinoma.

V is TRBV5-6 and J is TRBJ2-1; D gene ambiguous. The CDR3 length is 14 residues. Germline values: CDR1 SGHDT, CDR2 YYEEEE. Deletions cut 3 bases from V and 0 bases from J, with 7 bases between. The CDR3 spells CASSYQSSYNEQFF. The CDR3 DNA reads TGTGCCAGCAGCTACCAGAGCTCCTACAATGAGCAGTTCTTC.

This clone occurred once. CDR3 nucleotide sequence: TGTGCCAGCAGCTTGGGGACTAGCGGAATCTACGAGCAGTACTTC. Translating it yields CASSLGTSGIYEQYF. This sequence joins TRBV5-5 and TRBJ2-7; 10 nucleotides match TRBD2. The CDR3 length is 15 residues. Germline loops: CDR1 SGHKS, CDR2 YYEKEE (reference sequence). With V trimmed by 0 bases and J by 3 bases, 3 bases remained unmatched.

The CDR3 sequence is CASSSPGGASSSPLHF. CDR3 coding DNA: TGTGCCAGCAGCTCTCCAGGGGGCGCATCTAGTTCACCCCTCCACTTT. The chain carries TRBV5-6 and TRBJ1-6, with 8 bases aligning to TRBD1. With 3 bases clipped from V and 9 bases from J, the junction kept 11 bases outside the gene matches. This CDR3 is built from 16 residues. CDR1 is SGHDT, CDR2 YYEEEE, per germline.

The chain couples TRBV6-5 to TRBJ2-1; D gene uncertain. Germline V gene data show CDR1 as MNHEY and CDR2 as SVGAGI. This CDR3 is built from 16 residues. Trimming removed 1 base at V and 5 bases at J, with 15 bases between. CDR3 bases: TGTGCCAGCAGTTACTATAGTGTGGGATTGGACAATGAGCAGTTCTTC. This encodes CASSYYSVGLDNEQFF.

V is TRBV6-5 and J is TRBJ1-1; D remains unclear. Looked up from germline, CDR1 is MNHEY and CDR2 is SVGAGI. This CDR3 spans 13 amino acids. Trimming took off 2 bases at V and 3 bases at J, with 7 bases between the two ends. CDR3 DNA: TGTGCCAGCAGTTACCGGGATTACACTGAAGCTTTCTTT. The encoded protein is CASSYRDYTEAFF.

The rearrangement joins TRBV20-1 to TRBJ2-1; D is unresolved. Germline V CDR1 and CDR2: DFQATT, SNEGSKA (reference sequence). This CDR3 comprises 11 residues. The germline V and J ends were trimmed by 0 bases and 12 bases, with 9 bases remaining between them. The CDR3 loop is CSARDPPLQFF. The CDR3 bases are TGCAGTGCTAGAGATCCCCCGTTGCAGTTCTTC.

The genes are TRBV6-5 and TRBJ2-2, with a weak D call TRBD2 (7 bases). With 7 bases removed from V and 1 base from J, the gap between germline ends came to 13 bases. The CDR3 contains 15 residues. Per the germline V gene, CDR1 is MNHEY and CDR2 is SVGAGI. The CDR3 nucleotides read TGTGCCAGCACCAAGGGGGGGATGAACACCGGGGAGCTGTTTTTT. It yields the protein CASTKGGMNTGELFF.

CDR3 region: CASSHYNEQFF. The CDR3 coding sequence is TGCGCCAGCAGTCACTACAATGAGCAGTTCTTC. This sequence joins TRBV4-1 and TRBJ2-1; no clear D gene. CDR3 length: 11 residues. The ends were cut back, 6 bases at V and 3 bases at J, with 3 bases in the middle. The V gene's germline CDR1 is MGHRA and CDR2 YSYEKL.

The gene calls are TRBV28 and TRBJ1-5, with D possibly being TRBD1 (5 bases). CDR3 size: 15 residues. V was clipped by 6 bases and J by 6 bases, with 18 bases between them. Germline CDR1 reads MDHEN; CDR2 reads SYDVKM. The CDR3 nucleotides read TGTGCCAGCAGCTTTGGGGGGGGGTGGAGTCAGCCCCAGCATTTT. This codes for CASSFGGGWSQPQHF.

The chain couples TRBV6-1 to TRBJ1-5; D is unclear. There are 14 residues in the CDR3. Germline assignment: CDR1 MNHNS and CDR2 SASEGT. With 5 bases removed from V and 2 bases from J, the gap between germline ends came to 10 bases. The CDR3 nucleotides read TGTGCCAGCAGTCTGGAGTTGCGCAATCAGCCCCAGCATTTT. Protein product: CASSLELRNQPQHF.

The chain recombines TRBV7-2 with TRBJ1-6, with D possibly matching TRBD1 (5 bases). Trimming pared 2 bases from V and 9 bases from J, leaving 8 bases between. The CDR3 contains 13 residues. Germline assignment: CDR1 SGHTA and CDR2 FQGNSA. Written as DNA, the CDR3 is TGTGCCAGCAGCTTACAGGGAGGTTCACCCCTCCACTTT. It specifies CASSLQGGSPLHF.

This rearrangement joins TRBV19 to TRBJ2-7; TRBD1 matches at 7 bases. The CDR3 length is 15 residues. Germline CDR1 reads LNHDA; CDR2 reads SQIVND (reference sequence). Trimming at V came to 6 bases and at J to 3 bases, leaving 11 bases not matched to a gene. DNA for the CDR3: TGTGCCAGTAGCTCGATCCGACAGGGAGACTACGAGCAGTACTTC. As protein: CASSSIRQGDYEQYF.

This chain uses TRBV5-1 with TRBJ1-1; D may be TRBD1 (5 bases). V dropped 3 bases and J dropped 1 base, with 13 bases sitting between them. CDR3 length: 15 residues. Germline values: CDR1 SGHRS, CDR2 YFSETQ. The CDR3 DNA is TGCGCCAGCAGCTCCGAAGGGGCCGCGAACACTGAAGCTTTCTTT. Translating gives CASSSEGAANTEAFF.

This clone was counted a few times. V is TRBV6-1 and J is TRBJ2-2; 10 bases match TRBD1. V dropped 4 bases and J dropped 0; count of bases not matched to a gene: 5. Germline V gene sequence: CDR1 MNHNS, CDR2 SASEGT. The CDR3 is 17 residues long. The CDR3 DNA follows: TGTGCCAGCAGTGGTAGGGGGACAGGGGCGAACACCGGGGAGCTGTTTTTT. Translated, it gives CASSGRGTGANTGELFF.

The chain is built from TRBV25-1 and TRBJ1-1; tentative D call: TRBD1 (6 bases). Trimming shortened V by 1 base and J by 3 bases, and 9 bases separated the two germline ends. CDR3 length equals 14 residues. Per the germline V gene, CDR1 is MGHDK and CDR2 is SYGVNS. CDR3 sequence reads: CASSEWGQYTEAFF. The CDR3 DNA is TGTGCCAGCAGTGAATGGGGGCAGTACACTGAAGCTTTCTTT.

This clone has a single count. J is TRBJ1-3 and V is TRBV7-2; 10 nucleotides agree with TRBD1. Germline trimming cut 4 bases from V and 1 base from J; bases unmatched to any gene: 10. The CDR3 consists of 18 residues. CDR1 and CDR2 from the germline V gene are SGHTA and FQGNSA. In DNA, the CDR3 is TGTGCCAGCAGCTCAATCCGGGACAGGGGTCGATCTGGAAACACCATATATTTT. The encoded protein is CASSSIRDRGRSGNTIYF.

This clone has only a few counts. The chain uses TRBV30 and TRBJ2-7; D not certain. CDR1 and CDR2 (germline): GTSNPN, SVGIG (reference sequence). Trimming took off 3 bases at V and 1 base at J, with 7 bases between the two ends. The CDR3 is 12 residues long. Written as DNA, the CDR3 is TGTGCCTGGAGGTCCGGGTCCTACGAGCAGTACTTC. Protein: CAWRSGSYEQYF.

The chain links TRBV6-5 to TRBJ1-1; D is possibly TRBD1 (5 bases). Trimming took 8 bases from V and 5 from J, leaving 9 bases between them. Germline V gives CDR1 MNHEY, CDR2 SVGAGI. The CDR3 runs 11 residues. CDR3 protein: CASGWGTEAFF. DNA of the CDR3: TGTGCCAGCGGTTGGGGGACTGAAGCTTTCTTT.

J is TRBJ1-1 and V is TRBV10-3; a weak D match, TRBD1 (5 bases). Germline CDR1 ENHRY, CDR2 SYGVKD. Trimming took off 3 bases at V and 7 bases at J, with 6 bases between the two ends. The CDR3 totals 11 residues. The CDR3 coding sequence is TGTGCCATCAGTGACAGGGATGAAGCTTTCTTT. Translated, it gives CAISDRDEAFF.

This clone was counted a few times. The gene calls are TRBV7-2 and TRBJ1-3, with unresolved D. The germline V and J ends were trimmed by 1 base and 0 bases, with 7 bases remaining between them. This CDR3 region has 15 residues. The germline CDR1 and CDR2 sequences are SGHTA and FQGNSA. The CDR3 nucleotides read TGTGCCAGCAGCTTAGGTCCGAGCTCTGGAAACACCATATATTTT. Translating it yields CASSLGPSSGNTIYF.

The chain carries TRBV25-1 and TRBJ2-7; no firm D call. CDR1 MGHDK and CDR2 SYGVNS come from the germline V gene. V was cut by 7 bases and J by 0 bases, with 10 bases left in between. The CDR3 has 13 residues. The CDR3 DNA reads TGTGCCAGCAAAGACGGCTACTCCTACGAGCAGTACTTC. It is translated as CASKDGYSYEQYF.

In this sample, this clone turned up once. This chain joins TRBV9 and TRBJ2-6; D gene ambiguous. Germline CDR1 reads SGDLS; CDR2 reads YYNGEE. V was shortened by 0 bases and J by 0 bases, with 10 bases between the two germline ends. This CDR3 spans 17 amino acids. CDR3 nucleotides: TGTGCCAGCAGCGTAGCATCCGCTAGCTCTGGGGCCAACGTCCTGACTTTC. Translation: CASSVASASSGANVLTF.

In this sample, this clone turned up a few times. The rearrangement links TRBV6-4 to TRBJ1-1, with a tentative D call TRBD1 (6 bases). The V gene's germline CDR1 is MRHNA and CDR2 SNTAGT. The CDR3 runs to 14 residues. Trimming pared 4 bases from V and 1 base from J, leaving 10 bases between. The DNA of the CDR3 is TGTGCCAGCAGTGCTACAGGGACGAACACTGAAGCTTTCTTT. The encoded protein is CASSATGTNTEAFF.

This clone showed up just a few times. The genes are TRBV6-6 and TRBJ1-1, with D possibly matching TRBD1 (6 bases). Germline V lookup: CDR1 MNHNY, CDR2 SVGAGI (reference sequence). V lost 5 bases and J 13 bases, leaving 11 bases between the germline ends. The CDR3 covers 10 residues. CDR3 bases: TGTGCCAGCAGTGGACACAGGGATTTCTTT. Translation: CASSGHRDFF.

CDR3 in amino acids: CASSLVRDTEAFF. CDR3 nucleotide sequence: TGTGCCAGCAGTTTGGTTAGGGACACTGAAGCTTTCTTT. This chain links TRBV27 with TRBJ1-1; D unresolved. The germline CDR1 and CDR2 sequences are MNHEY and SMNVEV (reference sequence). V was trimmed by 3 bases and J by 3 bases, leaving 8 bases between them. This CDR3 is 13 amino acids long.

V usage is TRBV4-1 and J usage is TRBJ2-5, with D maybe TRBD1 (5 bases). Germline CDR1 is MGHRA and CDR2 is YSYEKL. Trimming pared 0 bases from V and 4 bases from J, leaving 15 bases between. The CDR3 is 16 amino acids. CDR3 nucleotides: TGCGCCAGCAGCCAAGAGAAGGGGCAGTCGGGAGAGACCCAGTACTTC. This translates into CASSQEKGQSGETQYF.

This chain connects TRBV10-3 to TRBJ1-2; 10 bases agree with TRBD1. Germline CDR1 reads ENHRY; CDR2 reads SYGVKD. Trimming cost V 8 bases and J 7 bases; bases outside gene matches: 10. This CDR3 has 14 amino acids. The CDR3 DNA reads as TGTGCCATCGGTCAGACAGGGGGCAATGGTGGCTACACCTTC. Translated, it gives CAIGQTGGNGGYTF.

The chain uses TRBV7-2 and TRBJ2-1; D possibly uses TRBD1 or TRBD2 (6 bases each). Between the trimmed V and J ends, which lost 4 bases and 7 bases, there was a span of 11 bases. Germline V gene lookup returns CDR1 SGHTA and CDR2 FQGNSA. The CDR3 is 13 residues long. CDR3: CASSSTRGNEQFF. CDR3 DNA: TGTGCCAGCAGCTCGACTAGGGGGAATGAGCAGTTCTTC. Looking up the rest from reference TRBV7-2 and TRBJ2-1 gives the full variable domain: GAGVSQSPSNKVTEKGKDVELRCDPISGHTALYWYRQSLGQGLEFLIYFQGNSAPDKSGLPSDRFSAERTGGSVSTLTIQRTQQEDSAVYLCASSSTRGNEQFFGPGTRLTVL.

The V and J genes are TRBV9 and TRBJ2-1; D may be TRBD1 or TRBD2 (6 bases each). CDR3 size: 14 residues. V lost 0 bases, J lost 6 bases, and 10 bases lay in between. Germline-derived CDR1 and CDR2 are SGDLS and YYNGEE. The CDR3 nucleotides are TGTGCCAGCAGCGTAGGAGGGGGGACCAATGAGCAGTTCTTC. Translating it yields CASSVGGGTNEQFF.